This is a list of T cell receptor beta chains from one sample in a study of T cells in localized non-small cell lung cancer. Sequencing used immunoSEQ multiplex PCR; TCRdb keeps in-frame clones, though not all of them. The sample comprises over 30,000 clones, about nine tenths of which are singletons, and less than 5.5% rests with the top ten. The sample here was peripheral blood, taken before any cancer treatment. These receptors were collected from a male donor at least 60 years old with stage III lung adenocarcinoma. The CDR3 runs from the conserved cysteine through the conserved F or W. Some rows mark clone size as missing; the rest say once, few, many or name a class of expanded clone.

TRBV4-2	NA	CASSQVIAGRVETQYF
TRBV7-6	NA	CASSYQVSSEQFF
TRBV5-1	NA	CASSFWGQETQYF
TRBV20-1	NA	CSGGHADTQYF
TRBV27	NA	CASRLREPYEQYF
TRBV11-1	NA	CASSLDRGTRQETQYF
TRBV5-4	NA	CASSSQGLRASGANVLTF
TRBV4-1	NA	CASSHPDTGAEQYF
TRBV7-9	NA	CASMGPYEQYF
TRBV9	NA	CASSVTRTGGNEQFF
TRBV7-9	NA	CASSPVPYNEQFF
TRBV19	NA	CASLGLLAEAFF
TRBV2	NA	CASSENTNSYEQYF
TRBV6-1	NA	CASSVGQGASNQPQHF
TRBV6-5	NA	CASSTLQGAEAFF
TRBV27	NA	CASSLRVWGATNEKLFF
TRBV18	NA	CASSPPTRTNYGYTF
TRBV4-1	NA	CASSQDPAGRTDTQYF
TRBV2	once	CASSEALVSGYYDHGYTF
TRBV30	NA	CAWTPGHSYEQYF
TRBV6-1	NA	CASFLGGLLGQPQHF
TRBV10-3	NA	CAISESLPGTGNEKLFF
TRBV7-9	NA	CASQYGGRGETQYF
TRBV19	NA	CASSRGGTFGYTF
TRBV7-9	NA	CASSLAASGTELFF
TRBV5-4	NA	CASSTGNYEQYF
TRBV7-3	NA	CASRRTGGQETQYF
TRBV25-1	few	CASSELSRGSYGYTF
TRBV7-9	few	CASGRGVNYGYTF
TRBV6-1	NA	CASSEYRTGALGQPQHF
TRBV19	few	CASSIVGSSSLYEQYF
TRBV5-3	NA	CARSLVPGGSGYTF
TRBV6-1	NA	CASSEQTGGNYGYTF
TRBV11-3	NA	CASSALGGGSGTEAFF
TRBV20-1	NA	CSARVKDTQYF
TRBV5-4	NA	CASSLASGRANEQFF
TRBV6-6	NA	CASSYDRGDEAFF
TRBV4-1	NA	CASSRTGSRNEQFF
TRBV27	NA	CASSPNTLTEAFF
TRBV5-1	NA	CASSLAGLGQGYGEQYF
TRBV28	NA	CASSLRQGGTYEQYF
TRBV5-4	once	CATYRDSDYGYTF